The clone carrying this T cell receptor beta chain has a count of ten or more. Its antigen is unidentified. Next came a second PCR, run for about 7 to 12 cycles, which used a sample-barcoded 5' primer along with a J-beta primer mix. MiXCR, applied by TCRdb to the 5' RACE reads, yields one record per CDR3 protein. The data hold 590,000 or so distinct CDR3 sequences, with roughly 31% observed a single time. Germline V gene data show CDR1 as SGHRS and CDR2 as YFSETQ. This CDR3 spans 14 amino acids. The ends were cut back, 0 bases at V and 4 bases at J, with 10 bases in the middle. The sample originates from a study of blood T cells in healthy people across ages. Findings and caveats of the study: Researchers judged that diversity estimates from one million T cells fell short of true values. It was found that TCR beta diversity correlated strongly with the percentage of naive T cells. Age advanced and TCR beta diversity per million T cells fell, roughly linearly.

The chain uses TRBV5-1 and TRBJ2-5; D perhaps matches TRBD1 (6 bases). Sequenced: blood. The sequence derives from a woman older than 75 in good health. In DNA, the CDR3 is TGCGCCAGCAGCTTGGATGCCAGGGGAGAGACCCAGTACTTC. Translation: CASSLDARGETQYF.